The T cell receptor (beta chain) under discussion was sequenced for a study of beta chain features in type 1 diabetes. A single heparinised draw of approximately 0.11 L on average was taken per donor. Staining for CD45RO/CCR7/CD25/CD127/CD95/CD27 allowed sorting of CD4+ naive, central memory, regulatory and stem cell-like memory cells. Between the trimmed V and J ends, which lost 6 bases and 4 bases, there was a span of 15 bases. Germline CDR1 is SQVTM and CDR2 is ANQGSEA. The CDR3 spans 13 residues. Expressed TCRB transcripts were sequenced, since all the RNA that had been isolated was reverse transcribed. Sequencing used immunoSEQ multiplex PCR; TCRdb keeps in-frame clones, though not all of them. The sample shows about 230,000 clones, around 9.6% of them seen only once.

The specimen sequenced was naive CD4+ T cells from blood. The TCR was taken from a woman aged 18-30 years in good health. This chain connects TRBV29-1 to TRBJ1-1, with D hard to call. The CDR3 here is CSVRGIASTEAFF. DNA for the CDR3: TGCAGCGTCCGAGGGATTGCGAGCACTGAAGCTTTCTTT. The complete variable domain, with remaining parts taken from reference TRBV29-1 and TRBJ1-1, reads SAVISQKPSRDICQRGTSLTIQCQVDSQVTMMFWYRQQPGQSLTLIATANQGSEATYESGFVIDKFPISRPNLTFSTLTVSNMSPEDSSIYLCSVRGIASTEAFFGQGTRLTVV.